The rows below give T cell receptor beta chains drawn from one sample of a study of T cells in Graves' hyperthyroidism and ophthalmopathy. Each CDR3 protein is one row after TCRdb ran MiXCR on the multiplex PCR reads. Among 610,000 or so distinct CDR3 sequences listed, just over 45% were seen once. The sequenced material came from peripheral blood or thyroid tissue (not recorded which). Receptors were obtained from a woman aged 18-30 years with Graves' hyperthyroidism. Both conserved end residues are part of each CDR3. D genes are given only for firm matches. Only some rows state a clone size, as once, few, many or a class for expanded clones.

v_gene	j_gene	d_gene	abundance	CDR3aa	CDR3nt
TRBV29-1	TRBJ1-1	NA	NA	CSVRVRGNTEAFF	TGCAGCGTCCGGGTGAGGGGGAACACTGAAGCTTTCTTT
TRBV4-1	TRBJ1-6	NA	many	CASSQGRAMGNSALHF	TGCGCCAGCAGCCAAGGCAGGGCTATGGGTAATTCGGCCCTCCACTTT
TRBV7-9	TRBJ2-1	NA	NA	CASTPPLRGASYNEQFF	TGTGCCAGCACCCCGCCGCTGAGAGGGGCCTCCTACAATGAGCAGTTCTTC
TRBV2	TRBJ2-1	TRBD2	NA	CASSESGRALDEQFF	TGTGCCAGCAGTGAAAGCGGGAGGGCCCTCGATGAGCAGTTCTTC
TRBV12-3/TRBV12-4	TRBJ1-2	TRBD1	many	CASSFGQGVGYTF	TGTGCCAGCAGTTTCGGGCAGGGGGTTGGCTACACCTTC
TRBV10-3	TRBJ2-5	NA	NA	CAISEGDQETSDF	TGTGCCATCAGTGAGGGGGATCAAGAGACCAGTGACTTC
TRBV6-6	TRBJ1-5	TRBD1	few	CASSRVGQGTGPQHF	TGTGCCAGCAGTAGGGTTGGACAGGGAACGGGGCCCCAGCATTTT
TRBV20-1	TRBJ1-1	TRBD1	many	CSARVWDRGRHTEAFF	TGCAGTGCTAGAGTATGGGACAGGGGGCGTCACACTGAAGCTTTCTTT
TRBV20-1	TRBJ2-7	NA	many	CSARSFRTVYHEQYF	TGCAGTGCTAGATCCTTTCGGACAGTCTACCACGAGCAGTACTTC
TRBV5-8	TRBJ2-5	NA	many	CASSLKGPLETQYF	TGTGCCAGCAGCTTGAAAGGTCCGTTGGAGACCCAGTACTTC
TRBV5-8	TRBJ2-3	TRBD1	NA	CASSFGQGSDTQYF	TGTGCCAGCAGCTTCGGACAGGGGTCAGATACGCAGTATTTT
TRBV2	TRBJ2-7	TRBD1	NA	CASRDRGSGEQYF	TGTGCCAGCAGGGACAGGGGGAGTGGAGAGCAGTACTTC
TRBV20-1	TRBJ1-3	NA	many	CSAIKRNTIYF	TGCAGTGCTATAAAAAGAAACACCATATATTTT
TRBV24-1	TRBJ2-1	NA	NA	CATSDSSEGGTHNEQFF	TGTGCCACCAGTGACTCCTCTGAGGGCGGGACCCACAATGAGCAGTTCTTC
TRBV5-5	TRBJ2-5	NA	many	CASSLDGRQETQYF	TGTGCCAGCAGCTTGGACGGCAGACAAGAGACCCAGTACTTC
TRBV5-6	TRBJ1-4	NA	many	CASSLWAGEKLFF	TGTGCCAGCAGCTTGTGGGCAGGTGAAAAACTGTTTTTT
TRBV20-1	TRBJ1-1	NA	NA	CSAGGPSGTEAFF	TGCAGTGCCGGAGGGCCTTCGGGGACTGAAGCTTTCTTT
TRBV7-2	TRBJ1-6	TRBD1	NA	CASSSRDRDNSPLHF	TGTGCCAGCAGCTCAAGAGACAGGGATAATTCACCCCTCCACTTT
TRBV4-3	TRBJ1-5	NA	NA	CASSHGTGSNQPQHF	TGCGCCAGCAGCCATGGGACTGGTAGCAATCAGCCCCAGCATTTT
TRBV27	TRBJ2-5	NA	many	CASSLSRTQYF	TGTGCCAGCAGTTTATCTAGGACCCAGTACTTC
TRBV6-6	TRBJ2-7	NA	many	CASRRLSGGPAYEQYF	TGTGCCAGCAGGAGGCTGAGTGGGGGACCGGCCTACGAGCAGTACTTC
TRBV2	TRBJ1-1	NA	NA	CASNGGADMNTEAFF	TGTGCCAGCAACGGGGGGGCTGATATGAACACTGAAGCTTTCTTT
TRBV19	TRBJ2-5	TRBD1	NA	CASSSGQRNQETQYF	TGTGCCAGCTCTTCGGGACAGCGAAACCAAGAGACCCAGTACTTC
TRBV7-2	TRBJ2-3	TRBD1	many	CASRRQGAEDTQYF	TGTGCCAGCAGGAGACAGGGGGCGGAAGATACGCAGTATTTT
TRBV24-1	TRBJ2-3	NA	few	CATSPLDTDTQYF	TGTGCCACCAGTCCCCTAGACACAGATACGCAGTATTTT
TRBV4-2	TRBJ1-3	NA	many	CASSQVQAAGNTIYF	TGTGCCAGCAGCCAGGTTCAAGCGGCTGGAAACACCATATATTTT
TRBV2	TRBJ2-2	TRBD2	once	CASVGLAGRGELFF	TGTGCCAGCGTAGGACTAGCGGGAAGAGGGGAGCTGTTTTTT
TRBV29-1	TRBJ1-2	NA	few	CSVSGLAGFYGYTF	TGCAGCGTTTCGGGACTAGCGGGGTTCTATGGCTACACCTTC
TRBV18	TRBJ2-7	TRBD1	few	CASSSWTGWREQYF	TGTGCCAGCTCATCATGGACAGGGTGGCGGGAGCAGTACTTC
TRBV6-1	TRBJ2-5	NA	many	CASSERQAGKGTQYF	TGTGCCAGCAGTGAACGACAAGCGGGCAAGGGAACCCAGTACTTC
TRBV2	TRBJ2-7	NA	NA	CARQPPYEQYF	TGTGCAAGACAGCCTCCCTACGAGCAGTACTTC
TRBV5-4	TRBJ2-2	NA	few	CASSPGEARVTGELFF	TGTGCCAGCAGCCCCGGGGAAGCCCGGGTCACCGGGGAGCTGTTTTTT
TRBV7-9	TRBJ2-2	TRBD2	many	CASSQGLAGEHTGELFF	TGTGCCAGCAGCCAGGGACTAGCGGGAGAGCACACCGGGGAGCTGTTTTTT
TRBV29-1	TRBJ2-7	NA	NA	CSVEGDPTVLNEQYF	TGCAGCGTTGAAGGCGATCCGACAGTACTCAATGAGCAGTACTTC
TRBV29-1	TRBJ1-2	NA	NA	CSVPGRTKDGYTF	TGCAGCGTCCCGGGACGGACGAAGGATGGCTACACCTTC
TRBV29-1	TRBJ2-5	TRBD1	NA	CSLEATGMETQYF	TGCAGCTTGGAAGCGACAGGGATGGAGACCCAGTACTTC
TRBV20-1	TRBJ1-1	NA	NA	CSAPRRSGRGGEQFF	TGCAGTGCTCCCCGACGGAGCGGGAGGGGGGGTGAGCAGTTCTTT
TRBV29-1	TRBJ1-2	NA	NA	CSLKGNYGYTF	TGCAGCTTAAAGGGGAACTATGGCTACACCTTC
TRBV7-8	TRBJ1-1	NA	many	CASSSFIEEGTEAFF	TGTGCCAGCAGCTCCTTTATCGAGGAGGGGACTGAAGCTTTCTTT
TRBV20-1	TRBJ1-1	NA	many	CSASHFVGQGYRGTEAFF	TGCAGTGCTAGTCATTTCGTGGGGCAGGGGTATCGAGGCACTGAAGCTTTCTTT
TRBV24-1	TRBJ2-3	TRBD2	few	CATSDSAGASTDTQYF	TGTGCCACCAGTGATTCGGCGGGAGCTTCCACAGATACGCAGTATTTT
TRBV10-3	TRBJ1-2	NA	NA	CAISEQSGYTF	TGTGCCATCAGTGAGCAGTCAGGCTACACCTTC